Each of the 18 T cell receptor beta chains below was sequenced from the same sample in a study of Graves' ophthalmopathy and Graves' hyperthyroidism. Amplification targeted the TCR beta CDR3 regions, with RNA transcripts as the source material. First-round RT-PCR used HTBI primers; second-round multiplex PCR followed. TCRdb called the multiplex PCR reads again in MiXCR, with one record for every CDR3 protein. The sample shows 500,000 to 700,000 distinct CDR3 sequences, around a fifth of them seen only once. Sequenced sample: peripheral blood. The receptors stem from a woman aged 18 to 35 with stable Graves' hyperthyroidism. Some clones in this sample may be carry-over from other donors' samples.

This clonotype was seen repeatedly, ten times or more. The genes are TRBV7-9 and TRBJ1-1; D uncertain. V lost 8 bases and J lost 1, with 11 bases in between. CDR1 and CDR2 (germline): SEHNR, FQNEAQ (reference sequence). This CDR3 has 13 amino acids. CDR3 bases: TGTGCCAGCGGCCCTCGGGCGAACACTGAAGCTTTCTTT. Translating it yields CASGPRANTEAFF.

In this sample, this clonotype turned up many times. The chain is built from TRBV2 and TRBJ2-5; TRBD1 matches at 8 bases. The CDR3 covers 15 residues. The J segment lost 3 bases and the V segment lost 2 bases, leaving 5 bases of the junction unmatched. Germline-derived CDR1 and CDR2 are SNHLY and FYNNEI. CDR3 sequence (DNA): TGTGCCAGCAGTGAATCAAGGACAGGGAAAGAGACCCAGTACTTC. Translated: CASSESRTGKETQYF.

This clonotype was detected many times. The chain joins TRBV7-9 to TRBJ2-7; D call uncertain. The length of the CDR3 is 13 residues. CDR1 SEHNR and CDR2 FQNEAQ come from the germline V gene (reference sequence). The V end lost 7 bases, the J end lost 6 bases, and 16 bases lay between the germline ends. The CDR3 bases are TGTGCCAGCACCCTGGGTGGAAGTTTCGAGCAGTACTTC. Its translation: CASTLGGSFEQYF.

In its sample, this clonotype was seen a few times. The rearrangement uses TRBV13 and TRBJ2-5; D is possibly TRBD2 (6 bases). Germline V lookup: CDR1 PRHDT, CDR2 FYEKMQ (reference sequence). There are 15 residues in the CDR3. The V and J ends lost 1 base and 5 bases respectively, with 14 bases between them. The CDR3 is CASSLERGGGETQYF. Written as DNA, the CDR3 is TGTGCCAGCAGCTTAGAGCGTGGCGGAGGGGAGACCCAGTACTTC.

The rearrangement uses TRBV6-1 and TRBJ1-3; D is ambiguous. Trimming cost V 4 bases and J 5 bases, with 18 bases left between them. The CDR3 consists of 16 residues. The germline V gene encodes CDR1 MNHNS and CDR2 SASEGT. CDR3 protein: CASSAWTGSSRNTIYF. CDR3 nucleotide sequence: TGTGCCAGCAGTGCATGGACCGGGAGCTCGAGAAACACCATATATTTT.

The chain is built from TRBV28 and TRBJ1-1, with D possibly being TRBD1 (5 bases). Germline V gene data show CDR1 as MDHEN and CDR2 as SYDVKM. Deletions cut 7 bases from V and 0 bases from J, with 18 bases between. There are 16 residues in the CDR3. This CDR3 reads CASIPRGRGMNTEAFF. As DNA, the CDR3 is TGTGCCAGCATTCCCCGGGGACGGGGCATGAACACTGAAGCTTTCTTT.

This chain connects TRBV10-2 to TRBJ1-6, with 8 bases lining up with TRBD1. This CDR3 has 16 residues. Germline lookup yields CDR1 WSHSY and CDR2 SAAADI. Trimming removed 3 bases from V and 7 bases from J; junction bases left unmatched: 8. CDR3 amino acids: CASSERGRGLNSPLHF. The CDR3 DNA reads as TGCGCCAGCAGTGAAAGAGGCAGGGGGCTAAATTCACCCCTCCACTTT.

The chain uses TRBV27 and TRBJ2-7; 7 bases are shared with TRBD1. This CDR3 contains 16 residues. The V segment lost 4 bases and the J segment 6 bases; nucleotides outside the gene matches: 15. From germline, CDR1 is MNHEY and CDR2 SMNVEV (reference sequence). The CDR3 loop is CASSYIGGQPPAEQYF. The CDR3 DNA reads as TGTGCCAGCAGTTACATTGGGGGACAGCCTCCCGCCGAGCAGTACTTC.

This clonotype was seen ten or more times. The chain couples TRBV10-3 to TRBJ1-6; D not resolved. Between the trimmed V and J ends, which lost 3 bases and 8 bases, there was a span of 14 bases. CDR1 and CDR2 from the germline V gene are ENHRY and SYGVKD. CDR3 length: 15 amino acids. CDR3 protein: CAISEGLAGYSPLHF. As DNA, the CDR3 is TGTGCCATCAGTGAAGGACTGGCGGGTTATTCACCCCTCCACTTT.

At least ten counts were recorded for this clonotype. V gene TRBV20-1 combines with J gene TRBJ1-6, with D unresolved. The V gene's germline CDR1 is DFQATT and CDR2 SNEGSKA (reference sequence). CDR3 size: 13 residues. The V gene lost 5 bases and the J gene lost 5 bases, with 10 bases spanning the gap. For the CDR3, the DNA is TGCAGTGCTGCATTAGGCAATAATTCACCCCTCCACTTT. Amino acid sequence: CSAALGNNSPLHF.

This clonotype has at least ten counts. The chain uses TRBV11-3 and TRBJ2-5, with TRBD1 as a possible D gene (6 bases). CDR3 length: 17 amino acids. Trimming left V 3 bases short and J 2 bases short, with 19 bases between. Germline V gene lookup returns CDR1 SGHNT and CDR2 YENEEA. The CDR3 bases are TGTGCCAGCAGCTTTTGGGTAGTTGGGGGCGCGCAAGAGACCCAGTACTTC. This sequence encodes CASSFWVVGGAQETQYF.

This clonotype has ten or more counts. V is TRBV7-2 and J is TRBJ2-7, with 10 bases aligning to TRBD1. There are 14 residues in the CDR3. With V trimmed by 3 bases and J by 5 bases, 4 bases remained unmatched. Germline CDR1 and CDR2: SGHTA and FQGNSA. This CDR3 is CASSFVTGGHEQYF. CDR3 in DNA: TGTGCCAGCAGCTTTGTGACAGGGGGCCACGAGCAGTACTTC.

The J gene is TRBJ2-7, the V gene TRBV7-8, with D possibly being TRBD1 (5 bases). The V gene's germline CDR1 is SGHVS and CDR2 FQNEAQ. Trimming shortened V by 5 bases and J by 3 bases, and 14 bases separated the two germline ends. CDR3 length: 14 residues. The CDR3 here is CASSANSRDYEQYF. CDR3 sequence (DNA): TGTGCCAGCAGCGCCAACTCCAGGGACTACGAGCAGTACTTC.

The genes are TRBV28 and TRBJ2-7, with 13 bases aligning to TRBD2. This CDR3 spans 15 amino acids. The germline V gene has CDR1 MDHEN and CDR2 SYDVKM. J was trimmed by 5 bases and V by 5 bases; bases with no gene match: 6. The CDR3 sequence: CASSILAGGPDEQYF. The CDR3 nucleotides are TGTGCCAGCAGTATACTAGCGGGAGGGCCCGACGAGCAGTACTTC. Supplemented by reference TRBV28 and TRBJ2-7, the full variable domain reads DVKVTQSSRYLVKRTGEKVFLECVQDMDHENMFWYRQDPGLGLRLIYFSYDVKMKEKGDIPEGYSVSREKKERFSLILESASTNQTSMYLCASSILAGGPDEQYFGPGTRLTVT.

The chain has TRBV19 and TRBJ2-7; D is uncertain. The CDR3 loop spans 13 amino acids. Germline-derived CDR1 and CDR2 are LNHDA and SQIVND (reference sequence). Trimming removed 4 bases at V and 1 base at J, with 8 bases between. CDR3 nucleotides: TGTGCCAGTAGTAGCGAACTATCCTACGAGCAGTACTTC. This sequence encodes CASSSELSYEQYF.

This clonotype was detected only a few times. The genes are TRBV6-5 and TRBJ2-7; D is perhaps TRBD1 (5 bases). The CDR3 is made up of 13 amino acids. V shed 4 bases and J shed 3 bases, with 10 bases lying between them. The germline gives CDR1 MNHEY, CDR2 SVGAGI. CDR3 loop: CASSSGSYYEQYF. The CDR3, as DNA: TGTGCCAGCAGTTCAGGGTCTTACTACGAGCAGTACTTC.

The rearrangement links TRBV4-1 to TRBJ2-5; D might be TRBD2 (6 bases). Trimming removed 0 bases from V and 5 bases from J, with 10 bases in between. The CDR3 totals 14 residues. The germline gives CDR1 MGHRA, CDR2 YSYEKL. This chain's CDR3 is CASSQERGRETQYF. The CDR3 DNA sequence: TGCGCCAGCAGCCAAGAGCGGGGTCGGGAGACCCAGTACTTC.

This clonotype was detected only a few times. The CDR3 bases are TGTGCCAGCAGTTACCTCCGGATAGGGGACATTAGAAACACCATATATTTT. This translates into CASSYLRIGDIRNTIYF. This sequence joins TRBV7-8 and TRBJ1-3; D possibly corresponds to TRBD1 (6 bases). V was shortened by 6 bases and J by 5 bases, with 23 bases between the two germline ends. Germline V gives CDR1 SGHVS, CDR2 FQNEAQ. CDR3 length: 17 amino acids.